This record covers a single T cell receptor (beta chain). Sequencing was performed with immunoSEQ multiplex PCR; in TCRdb, only in-frame clones are kept and a portion is missing. The top ten hold 2.5% of the sample, which has roughly 17,000 clones, roughly four fifths seen once. This entry is derived from a study of Tregs in tolerant kidney transplant recipients. CD4+CD25+CD127- Tregs, CD4+CD25- non-Tregs, CD4 and CD8 cells were sorted. Regulatory T cells were sorted from thawed PBMCs rested overnight at 37°C with 150 to 200 IU/ml IL-2. The specimen sequenced was Tregs from blood. The TCR was taken from a human donor in good health.

CDR3 coding DNA: TGTGCCAGCAGCCCAACGGGACAGGGACTGGATACGCAGTATTTT. It codes for CASSPTGQGLDTQYF. V is TRBV7-2 and J is TRBJ2-3; TRBD1 agrees at 9 bases. This CDR3 has 15 amino acids. The germline V gene has CDR1 SGHTA and CDR2 FQGNSA. With V trimmed by 5 bases and J by 6 bases, 9 bases remained unmatched.